This is a list of T cell receptor beta chains from one sample in a study of vaccination and CD4 T cells after COVID-19. Their recognized antigens are unknown. Using its own MiXCR run on the PCR reads, TCRdb lists one record per CDR3 protein. The sample shows about 9,700 distinct CDR3 sequences, 55% to 75% of them seen only once. The sequencing input was CD4+ T cells from blood, cultured in vitro. The source is a human donor who had recovered from COVID-19. The CDR3 runs from the conserved cysteine through the conserved F or W. The order of the fields is J gene, clone size, D gene, V gene, CDR3 DNA, CDR3 protein. The D gene is left open where the match is weak. A row's size may be missing; if present it is once, few, many or a size class.

TRBJ2-3 NA NA TRBV7-2 TGTGCCAGCAGCTTAGAGGGGGTTAGCACAGATACGCAGTATTTT CASSLEGVSTDTQYF
TRBJ1-5 few NA TRBV19 TGTGCCAGTAGTATGGGTGGTTATCAGCCCCAGCATTTT CASSMGGYQPQHF
TRBJ2-1 NA NA TRBV6-1 TGTGCCAGCAGGATCTACTCCTACAATGAGCAGTTCTTC CASRIYSYNEQFF
TRBJ1-1 once NA TRBV5-1 TGCGCCAGCAGCCCGATTACAGTGAACACTGAAGCTTTCTTT CASSPITVNTEAFF
TRBJ2-1 NA NA TRBV28 TGTGCCAGCAGTTCTAGTCCCCCCTACAATGAGCAGTTCTTC CASSSSPPYNEQFF
TRBJ2-1 NA TRBD1 TRBV7-9 TGTGCCAGCAGCTTAGTGGGGACAGGGGTGGCCAGACAGTTATTC CASSLVGTGVARQLF
TRBJ1-2 few NA TRBV6-2/TRBV6-3 TGTGCCAGCAGTCTACAGGGTTCTTTCGGCTACACCTTC CASSLQGSFGYTF
TRBJ2-7 NA TRBD2 TRBV5-1 TGCGCCAGCAGCTTAGACAGCGGGAGAGACGAGCAGTACTTC CASSLDSGRDEQYF
TRBJ2-1 NA NA TRBV10-1 TGCGCCAGCAGTGACCTGAAGGGGGGGAAGTTCTTC CASSDLKGGKFF
TRBJ2-5 NA TRBD2 TRBV6-2/TRBV6-3 TGTGCCAGCAGAGGTAGCGGGAGGGCCCAAGAGACCCAGTACTTC CASRGSGRAQETQYF
TRBJ2-7 few TRBD2 TRBV20-1 TGCAGCGCGAGGAGCGGGAGGTACGAGCAGTACTTC CSARSGRYEQYF
TRBJ1-5 NA NA TRBV19 TGTGCCAGTATCCGGGGGGGAAATAGTGGCAATCAGCCCCAGCATTTT CASIRGGNSGNQPQHF
TRBJ1-1 few NA TRBV10-3 TGTGCCATCAGTGAAGGGGATTCGACTGAAGCTTTCTTT CAISEGDSTEAFF
TRBJ1-1 NA NA TRBV27 TGTGCCAGCAGTTTAGGGGGGGCTGACACTGAAGCTTTCTTT CASSLGGADTEAFF
TRBJ2-7 NA NA TRBV2 TGTGCCAGCAGTCACCGGGACACCTACGAGCAGTACTTC CASSHRDTYEQYF
TRBJ1-5 once NA TRBV6-1 TGTGCCAGCAGTACCCGACAGCGCAATCAGCCCCAGCATTTT CASSTRQRNQPQHF
TRBJ1-2 NA NA TRBV30 TGTGCCGGAAGGACACCCTTGGCCTATGGCTACACCTTC CAGRTPLAYGYTF